This is a list of T cell receptor beta chains from one sample in a study of cytomegalovirus exposure and HLA in healthy donors. The table came from immunoSEQ multiplex PCR; TCRdb's copy has only in-frame clones and leaves some out. The table lists 220,000 or so clones, approximately 82% of them singletons. The sample comprised PBMCs. The receptors originated from a male donor in good health and CMV-seronegative. CDR3s include the opening cysteine and the closing phenylalanine or tryptophan. D genes are given only for firm matches. Clone sizes are given selectively: once, few, many, or a class where the clone is expanded.

D,J,V,length,size,DNA,CDR3
NA,TRBJ2-4,TRBV7-2,14,NA,TGTGCCAGCAGCCGTTACGGAGGGGAAAACATTCAGTACTTC,CASSRYGGENIQYF
NA,TRBJ2-7,TRBV7-2,15,NA,TGTGCCAGCAGCTTTTTGAAGCGGTACTCCTACGAGCAGTACTTC,CASSFLKRYSYEQYF
NA,TRBJ2-1,TRBV18,13,NA,TGTGCCAGCTCACCGGCGGGCGATCTTGAGCAGTTCTTC,CASSPAGDLEQFF
NA,TRBJ2-3,TRBV6-1,16,NA,TGTGCCAGCAGTGATATACCAGGGATGGTAACAGATACGCAGTATTTT,CASSDIPGMVTDTQYF
TRBD1,TRBJ2-6,TRBV2,15,NA,TGTGCCAGCACCCCGGACAGGGCTGGGGCCAACGTCCTGACTTTC,CASTPDRAGANVLTF
TRBD1,TRBJ2-1,TRBV18,21,NA,TGTGCCAGCTCACCCAGTTTCAGAGCCGGGACAGGGTTTCGCCTCTACAATGAGCAGTTCTTC,CASSPSFRAGTGFRLYNEQFF
NA,TRBJ2-7,TRBV5-5,15,NA,TGTGCCAGCAGCTTGGAGAGGACAGCCTCCTACGAGCAGTACTTC,CASSLERTASYEQYF
NA,TRBJ1-2,TRBV5-4,15,NA,TGTGCCAGCAGCGACACAGGGAGACGCCGTTATGGCTACACCTTC,CASSDTGRRRYGYTF
NA,TRBJ1-4,TRBV11-1,15,few,TGTGCCAGCAGCTTAGATCCCAGGTTTAATGAAAAACTGTTTTTT,CASSLDPRFNEKLFF
NA,TRBJ1-1,TRBV4-1,12,NA,TGCGCCAGCAGCCCAACGGACACTGAAGCTTTCTTT,CASSPTDTEAFF
NA,TRBJ2-1,TRBV5-6,16,NA,TGTGCCAGCAGCTTGATGAAGCGGAGCTCCTACAATGAGCAGTTCTTC,CASSLMKRSSYNEQFF
TRBD1,TRBJ1-2,TRBV6-5,14,NA,TGTGCCAGCAGCCCGGGACAGGCGATCTATGGCTACACCTTC,CASSPGQAIYGYTF
NA,TRBJ1-4,TRBV5-8,14,NA,TGTGCCAGCAGCCTTTATGCAACTAATGAAAAACTGTTTTTT,CASSLYATNEKLFF
NA,TRBJ2-1,TRBV30,17,NA,TGTGCCTGGAGTGTAATGGAGGGGCCGAGCTCCTACAATGAGCAGTTCTTC,CAWSVMEGPSSYNEQFF
NA,TRBJ1-5,TRBV30,13,once,TGTGCCTGGAAGGGCAGGGAGGGCCAGCCCCAGCATTTT,CAWKGREGQPQHF
NA,TRBJ2-3,TRBV5-6,15,few,TGTGCCAGCAGCCCGTGGGGGGGCAACACAGATACGCAGTATTTT,CASSPWGGNTDTQYF
TRBD2,TRBJ2-1,TRBV5-1,15,NA,TGCGCCAGCTCGCTAGCGGGAGAAGAGGAGACTGAGCAGTTCTTC,CASSLAGEEETEQFF
NA,TRBJ2-7,TRBV27,14,NA,TGTGCCAGCAGTCCAGGAAGATGGTTCGACGAGCAGTACTTC,CASSPGRWFDEQYF
NA,TRBJ1-1,TRBV19,15,few,TGTGCCAGTAGTATAACCCACAGGGATGGAACTGAAGCTTTCTTT,CASSITHRDGTEAFF
TRBD2,TRBJ2-1,TRBV5-1,13,NA,TGCGCCAGCAAACTAGCGGGAGAACATGAGCAGTTCTTC,CASKLAGEHEQFF
NA,TRBJ2-7,TRBV4-1,14,NA,TGCGCCAGCAGCGTCCAGGGGAGTGCCTACGAGCAGTACTTC,CASSVQGSAYEQYF
TRBD2,TRBJ2-1,TRBV5-1,15,NA,TGCGCCAGCACCGCCAGCGGGACCTCCTACAATGAGCAGTTCTTC,CASTASGTSYNEQFF
TRBD1,TRBJ1-3,TRBV25-1,14,NA,TGTGCCAGCAGCCGCTGGGGAGGACAGGTCACCATATATTTT,CASSRWGGQVTIYF
NA,TRBJ1-4,TRBV11-2,16,NA,TGTGCCAGCAGCTTAGTGGACAGCTCGATTGATGAAAAACTGTTTTTT,CASSLVDSSIDEKLFF
NA,TRBJ2-7,TRBV29-1,14,NA,TGCAGCGTTGAAGTTAATAACCTCTCCTACGAGCAGTACTTC,CSVEVNNLSYEQYF
NA,TRBJ2-7,TRBV5-1,14,NA,TGCGCCAGCAGCTTGAGGCAGGGGCGCTACGAGCAGTACTTC,CASSLRQGRYEQYF
NA,TRBJ1-4,TRBV7-9,13,NA,TGTGCCAGCAGCCCGCCGCTTGGAGGGAGACTGTTTTTT,CASSPPLGGRLFF